The sequence of this T cell receptor (beta chain) was determined in a study of T cell responses to AZD1222 COVID-19 vaccine. The table came from immunoSEQ multiplex PCR; TCRdb's copy has only in-frame clones and leaves some out. The data show some 110,000 clones, around 92% seen once. Germline V CDR1 and CDR2: LNHDA, SQIVND (reference sequence). The V and J ends lost 11 bases and 9 bases respectively, with 22 bases between them. This CDR3 has 13 amino acids. This TCR derives from an adult in good health. The sample here was peripheral blood, taken on day 0 of AZD1222 vaccination. The V and J genes are TRBV19 and TRBJ1-1; unclear D gene. The chain's CDR3 is CAVRPTTTRKAFF. CDR3 nucleotides: TGTGCCGTACGACCCACTACTACAAGAAAAGCTTTCTTT.